This T cell receptor beta chain was identified in a study of T cells in Graves' hyperthyroidism and ophthalmopathy. Regarding the study as a whole: Most clonotypes expanded in thyroid above 0.001 were likewise present in blood. Median prediction lead before ophthalmopathy onset was around seven months with the model.

Amplification of TCR beta CDR3 regions used RNA as the template. During a first-round RT-PCR of the TCR CDR3, the HTBI primer set was used. TCRdb analysed the multiplex PCR reads with MiXCR anew, one entry per CDR3 protein. The sample has 730,000 or so distinct CDR3 sequences, around 20% seen once. Uncontrolled infection, other autoimmune disease, pregnancy or lactation barred patients from enrollment. The blood sample dates from first hyperthyroidism diagnosis, preceding any ophthalmopathy symptoms. The CDR3 runs 14 residues. V was clipped by 5 bases and J by 5 bases, with 15 bases between them. Ten or more counts support this clonotype. The antigen remains undetermined.

Material for sequencing was blood. This sequence was found in a woman between 45 and 60 years old with Graves' hyperthyroidism that later progressed to Graves' ophthalmopathy. The chain has TRBV12-3 or TRBV12-4 and TRBJ1-2, with unresolved D. For the CDR3, the DNA is TGTGCCAGCAGTCCTGATGGAGTCCGTTATGGCTACACCTTC. This encodes CASSPDGVRYGYTF.